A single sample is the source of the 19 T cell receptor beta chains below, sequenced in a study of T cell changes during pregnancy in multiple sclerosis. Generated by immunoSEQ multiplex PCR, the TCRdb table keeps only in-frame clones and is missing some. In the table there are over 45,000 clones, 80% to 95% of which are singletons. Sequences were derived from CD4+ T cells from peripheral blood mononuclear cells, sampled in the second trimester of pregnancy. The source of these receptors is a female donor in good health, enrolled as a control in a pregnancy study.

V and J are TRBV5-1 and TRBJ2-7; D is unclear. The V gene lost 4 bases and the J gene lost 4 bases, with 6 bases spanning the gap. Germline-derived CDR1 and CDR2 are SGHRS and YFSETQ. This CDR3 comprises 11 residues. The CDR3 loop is CASSEEYEQYF. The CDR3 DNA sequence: TGCGCCAGCAGCGAGGAGTACGAGCAGTACTTC.

The CDR3 here is CASRAGTVSGELFF. The CDR3 bases are TGTGCCAGCAGAGCGGGAACCGTCTCGGGGGAGCTGTTTTTT. The genes are TRBV2 and TRBJ2-2, with 7 nucleotides matching TRBD2. J lost 8 bases, V lost 6 bases, and 9 bases had no gene match. CDR1 and CDR2 from the germline V gene are SNHLY and FYNNEI. This CDR3 has 14 amino acids.

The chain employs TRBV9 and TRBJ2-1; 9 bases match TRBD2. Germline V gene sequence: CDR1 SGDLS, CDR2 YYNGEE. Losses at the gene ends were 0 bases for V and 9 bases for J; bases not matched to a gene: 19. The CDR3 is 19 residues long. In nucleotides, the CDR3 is TGTGCCAGCAGCGTAGGTCTAGCGGGGCGGAATACAATAAGGGTTGAGCAGTTCTTC. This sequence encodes CASSVGLAGRNTIRVEQFF.

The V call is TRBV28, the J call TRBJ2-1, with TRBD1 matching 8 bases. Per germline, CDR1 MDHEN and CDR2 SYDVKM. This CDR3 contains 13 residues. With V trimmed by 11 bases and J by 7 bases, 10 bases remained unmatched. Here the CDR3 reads CAHGQGARNEQFF. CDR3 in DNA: TGTGCCCACGGGCAGGGGGCGCGGAATGAGCAGTTCTTC.

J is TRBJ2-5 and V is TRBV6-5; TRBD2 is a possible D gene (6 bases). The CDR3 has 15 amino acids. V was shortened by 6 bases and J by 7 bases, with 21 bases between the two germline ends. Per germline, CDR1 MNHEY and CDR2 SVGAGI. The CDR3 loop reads CASRLGGTSIGTQYF. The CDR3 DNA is TGTGCCAGCAGGCTTGGCGGGACTTCGATAGGGACCCAGTACTTC.

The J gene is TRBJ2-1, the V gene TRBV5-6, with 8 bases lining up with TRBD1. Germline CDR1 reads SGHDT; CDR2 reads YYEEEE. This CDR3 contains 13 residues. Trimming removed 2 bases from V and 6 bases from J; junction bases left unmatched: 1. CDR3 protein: CASSFTGGNEQFF. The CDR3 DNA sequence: TGTGCCAGCAGCTTCACAGGGGGCAATGAGCAGTTCTTC.

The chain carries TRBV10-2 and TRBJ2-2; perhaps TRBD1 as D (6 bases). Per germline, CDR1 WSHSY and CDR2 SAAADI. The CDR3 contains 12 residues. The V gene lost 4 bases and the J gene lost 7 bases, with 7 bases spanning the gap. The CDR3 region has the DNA TGCGCCAGCAGTGCAGGGGTCGGGGAGCTGTTTTTT. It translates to CASSAGVGELFF.

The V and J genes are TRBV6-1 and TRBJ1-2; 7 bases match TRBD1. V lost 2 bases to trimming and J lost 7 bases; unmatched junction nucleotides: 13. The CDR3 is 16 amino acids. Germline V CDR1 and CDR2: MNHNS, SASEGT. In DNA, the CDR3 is TGTGCCAGCAGTGAATTGACAGGGAAACCTTTGGGTGGCTACACCTTC. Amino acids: CASSELTGKPLGGYTF.

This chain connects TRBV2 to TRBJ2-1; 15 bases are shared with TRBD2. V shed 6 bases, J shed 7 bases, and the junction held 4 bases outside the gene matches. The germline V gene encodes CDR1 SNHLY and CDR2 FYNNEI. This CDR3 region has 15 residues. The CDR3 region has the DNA TGTGCCAGCAGGAGGGGACTAGCGGGAGGTAATGAGCAGTTCTTC. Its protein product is CASRRGLAGGNEQFF.

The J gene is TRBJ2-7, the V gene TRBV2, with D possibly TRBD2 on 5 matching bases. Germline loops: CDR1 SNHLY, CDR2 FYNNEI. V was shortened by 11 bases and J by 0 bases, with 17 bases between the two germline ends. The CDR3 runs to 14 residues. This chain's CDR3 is CAAKEDPLSYEQYF. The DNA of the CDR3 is TGTGCCGCCAAGGAGGACCCCCTCTCCTACGAGCAGTACTTC.

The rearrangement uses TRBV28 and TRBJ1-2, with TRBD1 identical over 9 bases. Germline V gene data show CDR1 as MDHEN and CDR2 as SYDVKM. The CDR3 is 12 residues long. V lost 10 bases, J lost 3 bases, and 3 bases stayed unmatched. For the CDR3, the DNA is TGTGCCATACAGGGGGCTGACTATGGCTACACCTTC. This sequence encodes CAIQGADYGYTF.

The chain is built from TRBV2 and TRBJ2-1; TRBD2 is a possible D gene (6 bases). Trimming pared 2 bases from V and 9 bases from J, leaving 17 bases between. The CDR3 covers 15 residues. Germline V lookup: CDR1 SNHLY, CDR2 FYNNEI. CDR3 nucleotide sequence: TGTGCCAGCAGTGAAACACGACTAGTTCGTAGTGAGCAGTTCTTC. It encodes CASSETRLVRSEQFF.

The CDR3 coding sequence is TGCGCCAGCCAAGCGTGGTTCGGGGAGACCCAGTACTTC. This encodes CASQAWFGETQYF. The chain carries TRBV5-1 and TRBJ2-5, with no clear D. The CDR3 spans 13 residues. Between the trimmed V and J ends, which lost 7 bases and 5 bases, there was a span of 15 bases. The germline V gene has CDR1 SGHRS and CDR2 YFSETQ.

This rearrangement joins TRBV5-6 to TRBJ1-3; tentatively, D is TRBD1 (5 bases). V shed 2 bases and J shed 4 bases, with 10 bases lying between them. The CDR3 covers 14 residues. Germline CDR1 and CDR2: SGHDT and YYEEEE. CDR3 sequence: CASSLRGDGNTIYF. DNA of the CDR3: TGTGCCAGCAGCTTAAGGGGCGACGGAAACACCATATATTTT.

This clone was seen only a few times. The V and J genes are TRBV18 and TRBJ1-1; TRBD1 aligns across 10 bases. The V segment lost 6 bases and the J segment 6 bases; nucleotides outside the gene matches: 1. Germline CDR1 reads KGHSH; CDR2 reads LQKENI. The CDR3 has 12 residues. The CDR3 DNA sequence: TGTGCCAGCTCCGGGACAGGGGCTGAAGCTTTCTTT. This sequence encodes CASSGTGAEAFF. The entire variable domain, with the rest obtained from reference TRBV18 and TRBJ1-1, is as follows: NAGVMQNPRHLVRRRGQEARLRCSPMKGHSHVYWYRQLPEEGLKFMVYLQKENIIDESGMPKERFSAEFPKEGPSILRIQQVVRGDSAAYFCASSGTGAEAFFGQGTRLTVV.

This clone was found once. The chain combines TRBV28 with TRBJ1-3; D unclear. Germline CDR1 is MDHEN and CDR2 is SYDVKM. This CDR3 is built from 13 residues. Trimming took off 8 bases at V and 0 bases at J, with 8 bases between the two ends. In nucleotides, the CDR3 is TGTGCCAGCTACAAGTCCTCTGGAAACACCATATATTTT. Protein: CASYKSSGNTIYF.

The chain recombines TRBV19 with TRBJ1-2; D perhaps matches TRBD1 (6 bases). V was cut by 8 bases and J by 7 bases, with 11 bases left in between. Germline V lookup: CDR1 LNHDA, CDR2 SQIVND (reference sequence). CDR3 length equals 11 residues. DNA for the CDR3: TGTGCCAGTCTACAGGGTTTTGGCTACACCTTC. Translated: CASLQGFGYTF.

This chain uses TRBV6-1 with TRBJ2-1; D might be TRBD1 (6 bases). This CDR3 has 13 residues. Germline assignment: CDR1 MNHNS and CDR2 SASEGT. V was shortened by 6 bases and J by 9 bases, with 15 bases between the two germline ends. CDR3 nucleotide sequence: TGTGCCAGCAGGAAAGTACAGGGAAGTGAGCAGTTCTTC. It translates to CASRKVQGSEQFF.

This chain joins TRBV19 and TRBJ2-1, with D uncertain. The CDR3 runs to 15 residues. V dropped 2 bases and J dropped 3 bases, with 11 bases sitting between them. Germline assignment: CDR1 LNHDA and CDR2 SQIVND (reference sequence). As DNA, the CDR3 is TGTGCCAGTAGTATAATCGCGTTGAGCTACAATGAGCAGTTCTTC. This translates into CASSIIALSYNEQFF.